This entry lists 29 T cell receptor beta chains sequenced from one sample in a study of Tregs in tolerant kidney transplant recipients (dated by TCRdb to between 2017 and 2020). Transplants used related donors with nonmyeloablative bone marrow transplantation; mixed chimerism was transient in the human trials. Receptor amplification or capture employed the immunoSEQ multiplex PCR assay. As stored in TCRdb, this immuneACCESS dataset retains in-frame rearrangements with V and J assigned. A fraction of the clones does not appear; measured against another copy, unresolved V genes explain less than half of the discrepancy, and the remainder lacks a known reason. Here the sample has 45,000 to 55,000 clones; around 93% occur a single time. 12% to 15% of the sample rests with the top ten. Here the sequenced sample was CD8+ T cells from blood (PBMCs), taken 24 months after the transplant. The receptors were gathered from a human patient who received a combined kidney and bone marrow transplant. Because of the transplant, the T cells may be the graft donor's rather than the patient's own.

The CDR3 region is CASKGQSSYEQYF. DNA for the CDR3: TGTGCCAGCAAGGGACAGAGCTCCTACGAGCAGTACTTC. The V and J genes are TRBV6-5 and TRBJ2-7, with 7 bases that match TRBD1. CDR3 length: 13 residues. Germline V lookup: CDR1 MNHEY, CDR2 SVGAGI. After removal of 7 bases from V and 0 bases from J, the junction contained 3 bases not matched to a gene.

V and J are TRBV19 and TRBJ2-1, with unresolved D. The CDR3 length is 15 residues. Between the trimmed V and J ends, which lost 3 bases and 0 bases, there was a span of 9 bases. Germline V CDR1 and CDR2: LNHDA, SQIVND (reference sequence). DNA for the CDR3: TGTGCCAGTAGTATGGTAGCTAGCTCCTACAATGAGCAGTTCTTC. Translating gives CASSMVASSYNEQFF.

The chain employs TRBV6-6 and TRBJ2-7; TRBD2 aligns across 7 bases. The CDR3 is 16 residues long. Germline CDR1 and CDR2: MNHNY and SVGAGI (reference sequence). With 0 bases clipped from V and 0 bases from J, the junction kept 5 bases outside the gene matches. The CDR3 protein is CASSYSKAGPSYEQYF. DNA for the CDR3: TGTGCCAGCAGTTACTCGAAAGCGGGACCCTCCTACGAGCAGTACTTC.

The chain joins TRBV7-8 to TRBJ2-7; D perhaps matches TRBD2 (5 bases). CDR1 SGHVS and CDR2 FQNEAQ come from the germline V gene. The CDR3 extends over 13 amino acids. Trimming took off 3 bases at V and 2 bases at J, with 8 bases between the two ends. Here the CDR3 DNA reads TGTGCCAGCAGCTTGAATAGCGCCTACGAGCAGTACTTC. Protein sequence: CASSLNSAYEQYF. Looking up the rest from reference TRBV7-8 and TRBJ2-7 gives the full variable domain: GAGVSQSPRYKVAKRGQDVALRCDPISGHVSLFWYQQALGQGPEFLTYFQNEAQLDKSGLPSDRFFAERPEGSVSTLKIQRTQQEDSAVYLCASSLNSAYEQYFGPGTRLTVT.

This clone showed up just once. This CDR3 is CASSERGGGETQYF. The CDR3 coding sequence is TGTGCCAGCAGCGAGAGAGGGGGCGGTGAGACCCAGTACTTC. The chain carries TRBV9 and TRBJ2-5; 7 bases fit TRBD1. Trimming cost V 3 bases and J 5 bases; bases outside gene matches: 7. The CDR3 has 14 residues. CDR1 is SGDLS, CDR2 YYNGEE, per germline.

This chain connects TRBV19 to TRBJ2-7, with D possibly TRBD2 on 5 matching bases. The germline CDR1 and CDR2 sequences are LNHDA and SQIVND (reference sequence). Trimming shortened V by 6 bases and J by 5 bases, and 14 bases separated the two germline ends. The CDR3 is 13 amino acids. The CDR3 loop is CASRGGAVHEQYF. The CDR3 nucleotides read TGTGCCAGTAGAGGCGGAGCGGTCCACGAGCAGTACTTC.

The table lists this clone with a few counts. The genes are TRBV27 and TRBJ1-2; the D gene is possibly TRBD1 (6 bases). Germline V gene data show CDR1 as MNHEY and CDR2 as SMNVEV (reference sequence). The V end was cut by 1 base, the J end by 7 bases, with 13 bases between. The CDR3 has 14 amino acids. In DNA form, the CDR3 reads TGTGCCAGCAGTTTATTACAGGGCCAGGGTGGCTACACCTTC. This codes for CASSLLQGQGGYTF.

The chain combines TRBV27 with TRBJ2-5; a weak D match, TRBD2 (6 bases). TRBJ2-7 explains the end of the DNA better; the J call may be wrong. Germline V gives CDR1 MNHEY, CDR2 SMNVEV (reference sequence). The CDR3 is made up of 13 amino acids. CDR3 nucleotides: TGTGCCAGCAGTCCGGGGGTCGGGTACGAGCAGTACTTC. Translating it yields CASSPGVGYEQYF.

The rearrangement joins TRBV13 to TRBJ1-5, with 7 nucleotides matching TRBD1. Germline loops: CDR1 PRHDT, CDR2 FYEKMQ (reference sequence). This CDR3 has 15 residues. The trim removed 5 bases at V and 0 bases at J, leaving 4 bases unmatched. CDR3 sequence reads: CASSQGQLSNQPQHF. DNA for the CDR3: TGTGCCAGCAGCCAGGGACAGCTTAGCAATCAGCCCCAGCATTTT.

The CDR3 spells CASSPQGGNEQFF. The CDR3 DNA sequence: TGTGCCAGCAGCCCACAGGGGGGGAATGAGCAGTTCTTC. The chain has TRBV5-4 and TRBJ2-1, with a tentative D call TRBD1 (8 bases). CDR3 length: 13 amino acids. V was pared by 4 bases and J by 7 bases, with 12 bases between. Germline V gives CDR1 SGHNT, CDR2 YYREEE (reference sequence).

The chain carries TRBV15 and TRBJ2-3, with a weak D call TRBD2 (6 bases). The CDR3 has 13 residues. Between the trimmed V and J ends, which lost 9 bases and 3 bases, there was a span of 13 bases. Germline values: CDR1 LNHNV, CDR2 YYDKDF (reference sequence). The DNA of the CDR3 is TGTGCCACTGAAGGGAGGTTGACAGATACGCAGTATTTT. Translation gives CATEGRLTDTQYF.

The chain uses TRBV19 and TRBJ1-1; 11 bases fit TRBD1. CDR1 and CDR2 (germline): LNHDA, SQIVND (reference sequence). There are 12 residues in the CDR3. The ends lost 8 bases at V and 4 bases at J; junction bases unmatched: 0. The CDR3 protein is CASGTGGTEAFF. The CDR3 coding sequence is TGTGCCAGTGGGACAGGGGGCACTGAAGCTTTCTTT.

The chain couples TRBV5-6 to TRBJ2-2, with 10 bases that match TRBD2. CDR1 and CDR2 (germline): SGHDT, YYEEEE. V lost 3 bases, J lost 10 bases, and 15 bases stayed unmatched. The CDR3 loop spans 17 amino acids. CDR3 sequence reads: CASSSISGRAVAVELFF. The CDR3, as DNA: TGTGCCAGCAGCTCCATAAGCGGGAGGGCCGTAGCCGTGGAGCTGTTTTTT. Based on the CDR3 plus reference TRBV5-6 and TRBJ2-2, the full variable domain is DAGVTQSPTHLIKTRGQQVTLRCSPKSGHDTVSWYQQALGQGPQFIFQYYEEEERQRGNFPDRFSGHQFPNYSSELNVNALLLGDSALYLCASSSISGRAVAVELFFGEGSRLTVL.

The chain recombines TRBV19 with TRBJ1-1, with D hard to call. Germline assignment: CDR1 LNHDA and CDR2 SQIVND (reference sequence). The germline V and J ends were trimmed by 5 bases and 3 bases, with 19 bases remaining between them. The CDR3 runs to 16 residues. The CDR3 coding sequence is TGTGCCAGTAGTGTATCGGGAATTATGGACCACACTGAAGCTTTCTTT. Translation gives CASSVSGIMDHTEAFF.

The CDR3 sequence is CASSPPGASSNEQFF. The CDR3 DNA reads as TGTGCCAGCAGCCCCCCAGGCGCCAGTTCTAATGAGCAGTTCTTC. The chain joins TRBV7-9 to TRBJ2-1; D is unresolved. Looked up from germline, CDR1 is SEHNR and CDR2 is FQNEAQ (reference sequence). The CDR3 has 15 residues. The germline V and J ends were trimmed by 5 bases and 7 bases, with 18 bases remaining between them.

The chain combines TRBV9 with TRBJ2-7, with TRBD2 matching over 8 bases. Trimming cost V 4 bases and J 3 bases; bases outside gene matches: 15. This CDR3 comprises 17 residues. Germline V gene lookup returns CDR1 SGDLS and CDR2 YYNGEE. The CDR3 nucleotides read TGTGCCAGCAGCCCCCACGGGAGGGCCGTACCGGGCTACGAGCAGTACTTC. It encodes CASSPHGRAVPGYEQYF. The full variable domain, with the rest looked up from reference TRBV9 and TRBJ2-7, is DSGVTQTPKHLITATGQRVTLRCSPRSGDLSVYWYQQSLDQGLQFLIQYYNGEERAKGNILERFSAQQFPDLHSELNLSSLELGDSALYFCASSPHGRAVPGYEQYFGPGTRLTVT.

The chain carries TRBV9 and TRBJ2-5; 11 positions match TRBD2. The junction had 4 bases not matched to a gene; V was cut back by 4 bases and J by 5 bases. Germline values: CDR1 SGDLS, CDR2 YYNGEE. The CDR3 consists of 14 residues. The DNA for the CDR3 is TGTGCCAGCAGCATTAGCGGGAGGGCCGAGACCCAGTACTTC. Translated, it gives CASSISGRAETQYF.

The chain joins TRBV5-6 to TRBJ2-3; 8 bases are a match to TRBD2. The V segment lost 2 bases and the J segment 2 bases; nucleotides outside the gene matches: 4. CDR3 length: 15 amino acids. Germline V CDR1 and CDR2: SGHDT, YYEEEE. The CDR3 region has the DNA TGTGCCAGCAGCTTCGGACTAGCCGACACAGATACGCAGTATTTT. The encoded protein is CASSFGLADTDTQYF.

The chain combines TRBV6-5 with TRBJ2-7; a weak D match, TRBD2 (6 bases). The germline V gene has CDR1 MNHEY and CDR2 SVGAGI. V lost 4 bases and J lost 3, with 10 bases in between. The length of the CDR3 is 13 residues. The CDR3 bases are TGTGCCAGCAGTTCGTGGGGGGTCTACGAGCAGTACTTC. It translates to CASSSWGVYEQYF.

The chain combines TRBV19 with TRBJ1-2; 10 bases line up with TRBD1. Germline trimming cut 7 bases from V and 6 bases from J; bases unmatched to any gene: 5. CDR1 is LNHDA and CDR2 is SQIVND in the germline V gene (reference sequence). The length of the CDR3 is 13 residues. CDR3 DNA sequence: TGTGCCAGTACCCACGGGACAGGGGATGGCTACACCTTC. It yields the protein CASTHGTGDGYTF.

This clone showed up just a few times. The chain is built from TRBV2 and TRBJ1-2; D call uncertain. The CDR3 totals 13 residues. V lost 3 bases and J lost 10, with 15 bases in between. Looked up from germline, CDR1 is SNHLY and CDR2 is FYNNEI. The CDR3 sequence is CASSETTRVPYTF. The CDR3 nucleotides are TGTGCCAGCAGTGAGACTACAAGAGTCCCCTACACCTTC.

The chain has TRBV7-9 and TRBJ1-2; D not certain. V was shortened by 1 base and J by 8 bases, with 5 bases between the two germline ends. Germline loops: CDR1 SEHNR, CDR2 FQNEAQ (reference sequence). The CDR3 length is 11 residues. The CDR3 DNA is TGTGCCAGCAGCTTAGGAGGGGGCTACACCTTC. Translated: CASSLGGGYTF.

This sequence joins TRBV5-6 and TRBJ2-7; TRBD1 matches 12 bases. Trimming took 0 bases from V and 11 from J; bases not matched to a gene: 9. Germline assignment: CDR1 SGHDT and CDR2 YYEEEE. This CDR3 has 15 amino acids. The CDR3 protein is CASSLVGTGGSMEYF. DNA of the CDR3: TGTGCCAGCAGCTTGGTTGGGACAGGGGGCTCAATGGAGTACTTC.

V and J are TRBV11-2 and TRBJ2-5; a possible D gene is TRBD2 (5 bases). The CDR3 runs to 15 residues. The germline gives CDR1 SGHAT, CDR2 FQNNGV. The V gene lost 5 bases and the J gene lost 0 bases, with 13 bases spanning the gap. CDR3: CASSPGEQYQETQYF. For the CDR3, the DNA is TGTGCCAGCAGCCCCGGGGAACAGTACCAAGAGACCCAGTACTTC.

This clone was found once. CDR3 sequence (DNA): TGTGCCAGTAGTACCGGCTCCTATAATTCACCCCTCCACTTT. Amino acids: CASSTGSYNSPLHF. The chain joins TRBV19 to TRBJ1-6; no firm D call. This CDR3 has 14 residues. Germline V gives CDR1 LNHDA, CDR2 SQIVND (reference sequence). V dropped 4 bases and J dropped 0 bases, with 4 bases sitting between them.

This chain joins TRBV5-1 and TRBJ2-5; 8 positions match TRBD1. Unmatched junction bases numbered 6, after V lost 4 bases and J lost 1 base. Germline V gives CDR1 SGHRS, CDR2 YFSETQ. The CDR3 is 15 amino acids. The CDR3 DNA reads as TGCGCCAGCAGCCAGAGGGACAGGAGCCAAGAGACCCAGTACTTC. This translates into CASSQRDRSQETQYF.

CDR3 protein: CASSILGRDTEAFF. CDR3 in DNA: TGTGCCAGTAGTATTCTGGGCAGGGACACTGAAGCTTTCTTT. The rearrangement joins TRBV19 to TRBJ1-1; TRBD1 might be the D (5 bases). V lost 3 bases, J lost 3 bases, and 11 bases lay in between. Germline V gene sequence: CDR1 LNHDA, CDR2 SQIVND (reference sequence). This CDR3 region has 14 residues.

The V and J genes are TRBV7-3 and TRBJ2-1; 11 nucleotides line up with TRBD1. The germline CDR1 and CDR2 sequences are SGHTA and FQGTGA. Trimming took 4 bases from V and 6 from J; bases not matched to a gene: 11. The CDR3 spans 17 residues. The DNA for the CDR3 is TGTGCCAGCAGCTCGGTAGGGGGACAGGGGGAATTCAATGAGCAGTTCTTC. Residues: CASSSVGGQGEFNEQFF.

J is TRBJ2-3 and V is TRBV28, with no clear D. V was trimmed by 4 bases and J by 2 bases, leaving 7 bases between them. Germline CDR1 reads MDHEN; CDR2 reads SYDVKM. CDR3 length: 13 residues. The CDR3 spells CASSWALTDTQYF. The CDR3 DNA is TGTGCCAGCAGTTGGGCCCTCACAGATACGCAGTATTTT.